These 7 T cell receptor beta chains share one sample of origin, sequenced in a study of CD8+ T cells in alopecia areata. Reverse transcribed after extraction, RNA yielded cDNA as the sequencing template. Measured with immunoSEQ multiplex PCR; TCRdb has only the in-frame clones, and not every one. The profile shows around 180,000 clones, approximately 57% of them singletons. Treatment noted: oral pan-JAK inhibitor, 5-10 mg twice daily. Specimen: CD4+ T cells sorted from blood, collected at week 24, from a patient treated with tofacitinib. These receptors were obtained from a human donor with alopecia areata.

The CDR3 spells CSVASGGWNQPQHF. CDR3 sequence (DNA): TGCAGCGTCGCCTCCGGGGGTTGGAATCAGCCCCAGCATTTT. The V call is TRBV29-1, the J call TRBJ1-5; tentative D call: TRBD1 (5 bases). This CDR3 spans 14 amino acids. Germline CDR1 SQVTM, CDR2 ANQGSEA. Trimming shortened V by 6 bases and J by 4 bases, and 16 bases separated the two germline ends.

This clone was detected only a few times. The chain recombines TRBV30 with TRBJ2-3; 8 positions agree with TRBD1. The V and J ends lost 2 bases and 3 bases, in that order; junction bases with no gene match: 4. This CDR3 has 14 amino acids. Germline V CDR1 and CDR2: GTSNPN, SVGIG (reference sequence). Here the CDR3 reads CAWSNTGGTDTQYF. The CDR3 nucleotides are TGTGCCTGGAGTAACACAGGGGGAACAGATACGCAGTATTTT.

This clone was counted a few times. V is TRBV5-1 and J is TRBJ2-7, with D unclear. This CDR3 is built from 14 residues. The germline CDR1 and CDR2 sequences are SGHRS and YFSETQ. The ends were cut back, 3 bases at V and 2 bases at J, with 12 bases in the middle. The DNA for the CDR3 is TGCGCCAGCAGCTCGAGTATTCTAACCTACGAGCAGTACTTC. Residues: CASSSSILTYEQYF.

This chain links TRBV19 with TRBJ1-6; possibly TRBD1 for D (6 bases). The CDR3 totals 14 residues. V lost 7 bases, J lost 9 bases, and 16 bases lay in between. The germline gives CDR1 LNHDA, CDR2 SQIVND (reference sequence). CDR3 region: CASTLRGGSSPLHF. The CDR3 nucleotides read TGTGCCAGTACCTTAAGGGGGGGGAGTTCACCCCTCCACTTT.

The V and J genes are TRBV7-2 and TRBJ1-5; the match to TRBD1 covers 8 bases. V lost 5 bases to trimming and J lost 6 bases; unmatched junction nucleotides: 9. This CDR3 region has 15 residues. Germline loops: CDR1 SGHTA, CDR2 FQGNSA. As DNA, the CDR3 is TGTGCCAGCAGCCCGACAGGGGCGGACGGTCAGCCCCAGCATTTT. Residues: CASSPTGADGQPQHF. Supplemented by reference TRBV7-2 and TRBJ1-5, the full variable domain reads GAGVSQSPSNKVTEKGKDVELRCDPISGHTALYWYRQSLGQGLEFLIYFQGNSAPDKSGLPSDRFSAERTGGSVSTLTIQRTQQEDSAVYLCASSPTGADGQPQHFGDGTRLSIL.

CDR3 nucleotides: TGTGCCAGCTCAGCTGGACTAGCCGCTTACAATGAGCAGTTCTTC. Residues: CASSAGLAAYNEQFF. The rearrangement uses TRBV18 and TRBJ2-1, with 8 nucleotides matching TRBD2. The CDR3 covers 15 residues. J was trimmed by 4 bases and V by 5 bases; bases with no gene match: 7. Germline CDR1 reads KGHSH; CDR2 reads LQKENI.

This clone was counted between two and nine times. J is TRBJ1-2 and V is TRBV5-6; tentative D call: TRBD1 (5 bases). Trimming removed 3 bases at V and 3 bases at J, with 9 bases between. Germline V gene sequence: CDR1 SGHDT, CDR2 YYEEEE. The CDR3 is made up of 13 amino acids. The CDR3 bases are TGTGCCAGCAGCTCAGGGATAGACTATGGCTACACCTTC. Translation: CASSSGIDYGYTF.